This note documents a single T cell receptor (beta chain) sequence. The data were taken from a study of cytomegalovirus exposure and HLA in healthy donors. V lost 3 bases and J lost 4; bases outside the gene matches: 6. Germline-derived CDR1 and CDR2 are LGHNA and YNFKEQ. The CDR3 runs to 15 residues. Separate from the 666-subject first cohort was the approximately 110-subject validation cohort, to which the donors belonged. The table came from immunoSEQ multiplex PCR; TCRdb's copy has only in-frame clones and leaves some out. The sample contains 150,000 to 200,000 clones, approximately 86% of which appear only once.

This chain joins TRBV4-2 and TRBJ1-2; the match to TRBD1 covers 9 bases. The clonotype comes from a man aged 30-40 years in good health and CMV-seropositive. Sample: PBMCs. The CDR3 DNA is TGTGCCAGCAGCCAGGCTGGACAGGGGTCCTATGGCTACACCTTC. Amino acids: CASSQAGQGSYGYTF.